This is a list of T cell receptor beta chains from one sample in a study of shared clonotypes between healthy human individuals. Sequencing used immunoSEQ multiplex PCR; TCRdb keeps in-frame clones, though not all of them. Of over a million clones in the sample, about 84% were seen once. The material sequenced was memory CD4+ T cells from PBMCs. The receptors here all came from a man aged 18 to 30 in good health. Some clones in this sample may be carry-over from other donors' samples. Each CDR3 is given with its conserved first and last residue. D genes are given only for firm matches. Some rows mark clone size as missing; the rest say once, few, many or name a class of expanded clone.

>TRBJ2-2|TRBV9|TRBD2|NA
TGTGCCAGCAGCGTAGCCTCGGGACTAGCGGGAGCCCACACCGGGGAGCTGTTTTTT
CASSVASGLAGAHTGELFF
>TRBJ2-1|TRBV7-9|NA|few
TGTGCCAGTCAAAAGGGGCCTCGACAGGAGCAGTTCTTC
CASQKGPRQEQFF
>TRBJ2-3|TRBV30|TRBD2|NA
TGTGCCTGGAGTGTATTTGGTAGCGGGGGCACAGATACGCAGTATTTT
CAWSVFGSGGTDTQYF
>TRBJ2-5|TRBV21-1|NA|NA
TGTGCCAGCAGCAAACCTTCGTACCAAATAGCGGTCCTCCAAGAGACCCAGTACTTC
CASSKPSYQIAVLQETQYF
>TRBJ1-4|TRBV4-1|NA|many
TGCGCCAGCAGCCAAGTTCAGGGACCTAATGAAAAACTGTTTTTT
CASSQVQGPNEKLFF
>TRBJ1-4|TRBV5-1|NA|NA
TGCGCCAGCAGCCGGGAAGTTAATGAAAAACTGTTTTTT
CASSREVNEKLFF
>TRBJ1-1|TRBV7-2|NA|NA
TGTGCCAGCAGCTATGATATGGGACGTGAAGCTTTCTTT
CASSYDMGREAFF
>TRBJ2-5|TRBV28|NA|NA
TGTGCCAGCAGTTTAAAAGGGGAGACCCAGTACTTC
CASSLKGETQYF
>TRBJ1-4|TRBV5-4|NA|NA
TGTGCCAGCAGCTTGGGGGGCGACGAAAAACTGTTTTTT
CASSLGGDEKLFF
>TRBJ2-3|TRBV5-4|TRBD2|NA
TGTGCCAGCAGCGGAGCGGGAGCCAAGTCAGATACGCAGTATTTT
CASSGAGAKSDTQYF
>TRBJ2-1|TRBV7-2|NA|many
TGTGCCAGCAGCATACAGGGATATGAGCAGTTCTTC
CASSIQGYEQFF
>TRBJ2-4|TRBV9|NA|NA
TGTGCCAGCAGCGTAGGGCCAGGGGACATTCAGTACTTC
CASSVGPGDIQYF
>TRBJ2-7|TRBV5-1|NA|NA
TGCGCCAGCAGCTTGAGTTCGGGATATTCCTACGAGCAGTACTTC
CASSLSSGYSYEQYF
>TRBJ2-1|TRBV6-1|TRBD1|NA
TGTGCCAGCAGTAGACGACAGGGTTTCAATGAGCAGTTCTTC
CASSRRQGFNEQFF
>TRBJ1-2|TRBV28|NA|NA
TGTGCCAGCAGCCCCGACGGGGGAGGTGGCTACACCTTC
CASSPDGGGGYTF
>TRBJ1-1|TRBV7-2|NA|NA
TGTGCCAGCAGCCCAAGTGGGGGAAGGGCTGAAGCTTTCTTT
CASSPSGGRAEAFF
>TRBJ1-1|TRBV18|NA|NA
TGTGCCAGCTACGAGGCGAACACTGAAGCTTTCTTT
CASYEANTEAFF
>TRBJ2-2|TRBV6-1|NA|NA
TGTGCCAGCAGTGAAGCGCTTCGACATCCGCGGGAGCTGTTTTTT
CASSEALRHPRELFF
>TRBJ2-5|TRBV5-5|NA|few
TGTGCCAGCAGCTTGGGGCGGGCAGCCACCCAAGAGACCCAGTACTTC
CASSLGRAATQETQYF
>TRBJ1-5|TRBV19|TRBD1|NA
TGTGCCAGTAGCCCCCGGCCGGGACAGGGCCTCTCTAAGGGTCGAAGTCAGCCCCAGCATTTT
CASSPRPGQGLSKGRSQPQHF
>TRBJ2-3|TRBV28|NA|NA
TGTGCCAGCAGTTTATCAGGGTCCACAGATACGCAGTATTTT
CASSLSGSTDTQYF
>TRBJ2-7|TRBV4-3|NA|NA
TGCGCCAGCAGCCACCACGCCGGGGGCAGCAACGAGCAGTACTTC
CASSHHAGGSNEQYF
>TRBJ2-5|TRBV7-8|TRBD2|NA
TGTGCCAGCAGCCACCCGGGGGGGGCGGGCCAAGAGACCCAGTACTTC
CASSHPGGAGQETQYF
>TRBJ2-2|TRBV12-5|NA|NA
TGTGCTAGTGGTCGAGGGGGAACCGGGGAGCTGTTTTTT
CASGRGGTGELFF
>TRBJ2-5|TRBV19|NA|NA
TGTGCCAGTAGTATAATTTTGGGGACCACGGAAGAGACCCAGTACTTC
CASSIILGTTEETQYF
>TRBJ2-6|TRBV5-1|NA|NA
TGCGCCAGCAGCTTAGGGCCTAAGGCTGGGGCCAACGTCCTGACTTTC
CASSLGPKAGANVLTF
>TRBJ2-1|TRBV19|TRBD2|few
TGTGCCAGTAGTCCGTATTCTCCGGCCAGGGGGACTAGCGGGTACAATGAGCAGTTCTTC
CASSPYSPARGTSGYNEQFF
>TRBJ2-2|TRBV15|NA|NA
TGTGCCACCGCGCCACCGCGAGACACCGGGGAGCTGTTTTTT
CATAPPRDTGELFF
>TRBJ2-7|TRBV5-1|NA|once
TGCGCCAGCAGCTTGGACTTCACCTACGAGCAGTACTTC
CASSLDFTYEQYF
>TRBJ2-7|TRBV7-2|TRBD2|NA
TGTGCCAGCAGCTTAGCCAGGACTAGCGAGGGCTACGAGCAGTACTTC
CASSLARTSEGYEQYF
>TRBJ1-1|TRBV9|NA|NA
TGTGCCAGCAGCCGTCGGGGTAACACTGAAGCTTTCTTT
CASSRRGNTEAFF
>TRBJ2-7|TRBV5-1|TRBD2|NA
TGCGCCAGCAGTCAAACTAGCGGGAACTACGAGCAGTACTTC
CASSQTSGNYEQYF